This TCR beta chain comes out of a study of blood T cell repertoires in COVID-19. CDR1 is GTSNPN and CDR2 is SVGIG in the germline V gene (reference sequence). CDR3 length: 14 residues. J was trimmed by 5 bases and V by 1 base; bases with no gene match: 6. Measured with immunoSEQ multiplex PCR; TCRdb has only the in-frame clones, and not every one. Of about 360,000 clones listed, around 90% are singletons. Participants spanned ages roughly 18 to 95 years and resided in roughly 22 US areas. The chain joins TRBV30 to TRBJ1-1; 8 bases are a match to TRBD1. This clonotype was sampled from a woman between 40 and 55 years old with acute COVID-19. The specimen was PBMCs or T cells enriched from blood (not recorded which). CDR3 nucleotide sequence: TGTGCCTGGAGTGCCGGACAGGGATTTACTGAAGCTTTCTTT. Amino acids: CAWSAGQGFTEAFF.